These T cell receptor beta chains were read from a single sample in a study of tumor-infiltrating lymphocytes in primary liver carcinoma. TCRdb reprocessed the multiplex PCR reads with MiXCR, giving one entry per CDR3 protein. Seen here are tens of thousands of distinct CDR3 sequences, 65% to 80% observed once, and the top ten hold roughly 29%. Material for sequencing was liver tumor tissue from sampling region 5. Receptor source: a man aged 40-55 years with primary liver carcinoma and hepatitis B virus infection. CDR3s include the opening cysteine and the closing phenylalanine or tryptophan. Each record gives: CDR3 length, V gene, CDR3 protein.

cdr3_length: 15
v_call: TRBV29-1
cdr3_aa: CDVEDAAGAPVELFF

cdr3_length: 14
v_call: TRBV12-3/TRBV12-4
cdr3_aa: CATQAGLSYNEQFF

cdr3_length: 14
v_call: TRBV5-4
cdr3_aa: CISKLDLPQETQYF

cdr3_length: 13
v_call: TRBV29-1
cdr3_aa: CSVGQDTNYGYTF

cdr3_length: 13
v_call: TRBV11-2
cdr3_aa: CASGLEGNQGYTF

cdr3_length: 15
v_call: TRBV11-2
cdr3_aa: CATGQDQPSYREQFF

cdr3_length: 14
v_call: TRBV9
cdr3_aa: CASSVGDKGTEQFF

cdr3_length: 16
v_call: TRBV24-1
cdr3_aa: CATSDPSGLDAGELFF

cdr3_length: 16
v_call: TRBV11-1
cdr3_aa: CASSLGLAGGGYEQYF

cdr3_length: 15
v_call: TRBV7-9
cdr3_aa: CASSLGGSADNKQFF

cdr3_length: 13
v_call: TRBV13
cdr3_aa: CASKGSTAGKLFF

cdr3_length: 13
v_call: TRBV29-1
cdr3_aa: CSVKGGGPDTQHF

cdr3_length: 16
v_call: TRBV9
cdr3_aa: CSSSPSSGLAVETQYF

cdr3_length: 13
v_call: TRBV12-5
cdr3_aa: CASGFGKGDGYTF

cdr3_length: 19
v_call: TRBV6-1
cdr3_aa: CASSEGRVPTWLGNQPQHF

cdr3_length: 14
v_call: TRBV11-2
cdr3_aa: CASSSTGITLSQYF

cdr3_length: 14
v_call: TRBV11-2
cdr3_aa: CASSSGGPGNAQFF

cdr3_length: 16
v_call: TRBV6-5
cdr3_aa: CASSYSIQGGSYEQYF

cdr3_length: 14
v_call: TRBV11-2
cdr3_aa: CASSPAGRDYGHIF

cdr3_length: 15
v_call: TRBV11-1
cdr3_aa: CASSLTGSGEYEQYF

cdr3_length: 18
v_call: TRBV12-3/TRBV12-4
cdr3_aa: CARREGTSGESFQNIQYF

cdr3_length: 15
v_call: TRBV4-1
cdr3_aa: CASKQEVTQNTEAFF

cdr3_length: 15
v_call: TRBV6-5
cdr3_aa: CASSREQGPSHSYTF

cdr3_length: 16
v_call: TRBV5-1
cdr3_aa: CASSFLVDGNTGELFF

cdr3_length: 16
v_call: TRBV6-6
cdr3_aa: CASSYSPAGGESEQFF

cdr3_length: 14
v_call: TRBV6-5
cdr3_aa: CDSSGSYWDGELFF

cdr3_length: 14
v_call: TRBV29-1
cdr3_aa: CSGLPRQWVDEQFF

cdr3_length: 15
v_call: TRBV11-2
cdr3_aa: CACCQSGASSYEQYF

cdr3_length: 15
v_call: TRBV18
cdr3_aa: CAGSPRAAENSPLHF

cdr3_length: 15
v_call: TRBV11-1
cdr3_aa: CASRVGGLSTGGLFF